A selection of T cell receptor beta chains follows, all from one sample in a study of T cell changes during pregnancy in multiple sclerosis. Data came from immunoSEQ multiplex PCR; TCRdb stores just in-frame clones and leaves some out. The data contain approximately 20,000 clones, around nine tenths of them singletons. The material sequenced was CD8+ T cells from peripheral blood mononuclear cells, taken after pregnancy. The source of these receptors is a female donor in good health, enrolled as a control in a pregnancy study. Each CDR3 is given with its conserved first and last residue. A D gene is named only where the DNA matches it firmly. The size of a clone is reported for some rows only, either as once, few or many, or as a class for expanded clones.

D gene,clone size,V gene,J gene,CDR3 protein,CDR3 DNA
TRBD1,NA,TRBV5-1,TRBJ2-1,CASSLEGQGSNEQFF,TGCGCCAGCAGCTTGGAGGGACAGGGTTCCAATGAGCAGTTCTTC
TRBD1,NA,TRBV19,TRBJ1-1,CASSLGQGGNTEAFF,TGTGCCAGTAGTCTCGGACAGGGCGGAAACACTGAAGCTTTCTTT
NA,NA,TRBV6-5,TRBJ1-2,CASGKLAGNGGYTF,TGTGCCAGCGGTAAGCTGGCAGGGAATGGTGGCTACACCTTC
TRBD1,NA,TRBV11-1,TRBJ1-1,CASSYGQGLAEAFF,TGTGCCAGCAGCTACGGACAGGGGTTGGCTGAAGCTTTCTTT
TRBD1,NA,TRBV7-9,TRBJ2-5,CASPKGTGKQETQYF,TGTGCCAGCCCCAAAGGGACAGGAAAGCAAGAGACCCAGTACTTC
TRBD2,NA,TRBV27,TRBJ2-3,CASSFGTSGGYTDTQYF,TGTGCCAGCAGTTTCGGGACTAGCGGGGGATACACAGATACGCAGTATTTT
NA,once,TRBV6-5,TRBJ2-7,CASSTRGLSYEQYF,TGTGCCAGCAGCACCCGGGGTCTCTCCTACGAGCAGTACTTC
TRBD1,NA,TRBV7-9,TRBJ2-2,CASSPRTGDTGELFF,TGTGCCAGCAGCCCGAGGACAGGGGACACCGGGGAGCTGTTTTTT
NA,NA,TRBV7-2,TRBJ2-7,CASSLGGISYEQYF,TGTGCCAGCAGCTTAGGAGGGATCTCCTACGAGCAGTACTTC
NA,NA,TRBV2,TRBJ2-5,CASSEAPRWTQYF,TGTGCCAGCAGTGAAGCCCCTCGGTGGACCCAGTACTTC
TRBD2,few,TRBV15,TRBJ2-3,CATSRDASGATDTQYF,TGTGCCACCAGCAGAGATGCTAGCGGGGCCACAGATACGCAGTATTTT
NA,NA,TRBV5-4,TRBJ1-3,CASSLEDTEVSGNTIYF,TGTGCCAGCAGCTTAGAGGACACTGAAGTCTCTGGAAACACCATATATTTT
TRBD2,NA,TRBV15,TRBJ2-7,CATSSGLEPAEQYF,TGTGCCACCAGCTCCGGACTAGAGCCCGCCGAGCAGTACTTC
NA,NA,TRBV9,TRBJ1-2,CASSPNAHSLTMVGYTF,TGTGCCAGCAGCCCCAATGCGCATTCACTAACTATGGTTGGCTACACCTTC
TRBD2,few,TRBV2,TRBJ2-1,CASSEIPMSTGTSGDYEQFF,TGTGCCAGCAGTGAAATCCCCATGTCTACCGGAACTAGCGGGGACTATGAGCAGTTCTTC
NA,NA,TRBV7-2,TRBJ1-5,CASSPPGLGNQPQHF,TGTGCCAGCAGCCCGCCCGGTCTGGGCAATCAGCCCCAGCATTTT
TRBD1,few,TRBV29-1,TRBJ1-1,CSVVSWDRGTEAFF,TGCAGCGTTGTATCTTGGGACAGGGGCACTGAAGCTTTCTTT
TRBD2,NA,TRBV5-4,TRBJ2-3,CASSPLGTSGGPLTDTQYF,TGTGCCAGCAGCCCCCTTGGGACTAGCGGGGGCCCTCTCACAGATACGCAGTATTTT
TRBD1,NA,TRBV15,TRBJ1-2,CATSRFTGGVDGYTF,TGTGCCACCAGCAGATTCACAGGGGGCGTCGATGGCTACACCTTC
NA,once,TRBV29-1,TRBJ2-7,CSVEMVQGHNYEQYF,TGCAGCGTCGAAATGGTCCAGGGACATAACTACGAGCAGTACTTC
TRBD1,NA,TRBV4-3,TRBJ2-1,CASSQSGTEITYNEQFF,TGCGCCAGCAGCCAGTCCGGGACAGAGATTACCTACAATGAGCAGTTCTTC
NA,medium-sized,TRBV6-4,TRBJ2-6,CASSASSVSGANVLTF,TGTGCCAGCAGCGCATCTAGCGTCTCTGGGGCCAACGTCCTGACTTTC
NA,NA,TRBV7-6,TRBJ1-3,CASSPAIGVSGNTIYF,TGTGCCAGCAGCCCTGCGATCGGGGTATCTGGAAACACCATATATTTT
NA,NA,TRBV4-3,TRBJ1-1,CASSQGRRLNTEAFF,TGCGCCAGCAGCCAAGGGAGGAGATTGAACACTGAAGCTTTCTTT
NA,NA,TRBV30,TRBJ2-7,CAWRDKDRYEQYF,TGTGCCTGGAGGGACAAGGACCGATACGAGCAGTACTTC
TRBD2,NA,TRBV6-6,TRBJ2-7,CASSIGGIRLFDEQYF,TGTGCCAGCAGTATCGGGGGGATAAGGTTGTTTGACGAGCAGTACTTC
TRBD1,NA,TRBV7-7,TRBJ2-3,CASTPLEGQGALDTQYF,TGTGCTAGCACCCCGCTGGAGGGACAGGGGGCCCTGGATACGCAGTATTTT
NA,NA,TRBV7-2,TRBJ1-3,CASSLDGSGNTIYF,TGTGCCAGCAGCTTAGACGGGTCAGGAAACACCATATATTTT
NA,NA,TRBV4-3,TRBJ1-1,CASSQDTGGAGIPEAFF,TGCGCCAGCAGCCAAGACACGGGGGGCGCAGGAATCCCTGAAGCTTTCTTT
TRBD1,NA,TRBV7-9,TRBJ1-5,CASSSDREGNQPQHF,TGTGCCAGCAGCTCGGACAGGGAGGGCAATCAGCCCCAGCATTTT
NA,NA,TRBV13,TRBJ2-3,CASSLETTDTQYF,TGTGCCAGCAGCTTGGAGACGACAGATACGCAGTATTTT
TRBD1,once,TRBV5-1,TRBJ2-7,CASSFRQGIAYEQYF,TGCGCCAGCAGCTTCCGACAGGGTATAGCCTACGAGCAGTACTTC
NA,NA,TRBV11-2,TRBJ2-7,CASSLDLGGPYEQYF,TGTGCCAGCAGCTTAGACCTCGGGGGTCCCTACGAGCAGTACTTC
NA,NA,TRBV6-6,TRBJ1-6,CASSSTDGVSPLHF,TGTGCCAGCAGTTCGACAGATGGAGTTTCACCCCTCCACTTT
NA,once,TRBV2,TRBJ1-6,CARGGGRGNSPLHF,TGTGCCAGGGGGGGAGGCCGCGGTAATTCACCCCTCCACTTT
TRBD1,NA,TRBV6-4,TRBJ1-2,CASSDSTGQALYGYTF,TGTGCCAGCAGTGACTCGACGGGACAGGCTCTCTATGGCTACACCTTC
NA,NA,TRBV6-1,TRBJ1-5,CATTPVEAGYQPQHF,TGTGCCACCACCCCGGTTGAGGCGGGTTATCAGCCCCAGCATTTT
TRBD1,NA,TRBV7-3,TRBJ2-2,CASSSRQGNTGELFF,TGTGCCAGCAGCTCACGACAGGGAAACACCGGGGAGCTGTTTTTT
TRBD1,NA,TRBV29-1,TRBJ1-4,CSVLVTGGSTRPTNEKLFF,TGCAGCGTTTTAGTTACAGGGGGGAGTACACGACCAACTAATGAAAAACTGTTTTTT
NA,NA,TRBV29-1,TRBJ1-2,CSVDRANYGYTF,TGCAGCGTTGACCGAGCTAACTATGGCTACACCTTC
NA,few,TRBV4-2,TRBJ1-1,CASSPTTGGNTEAFF,TGTGCCAGCAGCCCAACAACGGGGGGGAACACTGAAGCTTTCTTT
TRBD2,NA,TRBV9,TRBJ2-2,CASSVTRLAGTNTGELFF,TGTGCCAGCAGCGTAACTAGACTAGCGGGCACGAACACCGGGGAGCTGTTTTTT
NA,NA,TRBV6-4,TRBJ1-3,CASNGSSGNTIYF,TGTGCCAGCAACGGGAGCTCTGGAAACACCATATATTTT
TRBD2,NA,TRBV6-4,TRBJ2-1,CASSELAGVRNEQFF,TGTGCCAGCAGTGAACTAGCGGGGGTTCGTAATGAGCAGTTCTTC
TRBD1,NA,TRBV19,TRBJ2-7,CASSPLGQSDYEQYF,TGTGCCAGTAGTCCCCTGGGACAGAGCGACTACGAGCAGTACTTC
TRBD1,NA,TRBV19,TRBJ1-2,CASRVGDRGYNYGYTF,TGTGCCAGTAGGGTCGGGGACAGGGGCTATAACTATGGCTACACCTTC
NA,NA,TRBV19,TRBJ2-3,CASSVDRSDTQYF,TGTGCCAGTAGTGTAGACAGGTCAGATACGCAGTATTTT
NA,NA,TRBV14,TRBJ2-2,CASSQDLTGELFF,TGTGCCAGCAGCCAAGATCTCACCGGGGAGCTGTTTTTT
TRBD1,NA,TRBV4-3,TRBJ1-3,CASSQVTGRGPGNTIYF,TGCGCCAGCAGCCAAGTTACGGGCAGGGGGCCTGGAAACACCATATATTTT
NA,NA,TRBV7-8,TRBJ1-5,CASRPTAGGGNQPQHF,TGTGCCAGCAGACCGACAGCCGGGGGTGGCAATCAGCCCCAGCATTTT
TRBD1,NA,TRBV7-9,TRBJ1-2,CASSPGTGDNYGYTF,TGTGCCAGCAGCCCCGGGACAGGGGATAACTATGGCTACACCTTC
NA,NA,TRBV9,TRBJ1-1,CASTSKGDTEAFF,TGTGCCAGCACCTCGAAGGGGGATACTGAAGCTTTCTTT
NA,NA,TRBV7-9,TRBJ1-3,CASSLVFGDGNTIYF,TGTGCCAGCAGCTTAGTATTCGGAGATGGAAACACCATATATTTT